This paragraph covers one T cell receptor beta chain sequence. The assay was immunoSEQ multiplex PCR, and TCRdb's table has in-frame clones only and misses some. The sample carries tens of thousands of clones, over 70% recorded once. These data belong to a study of blood T cell repertoires in COVID-19. Germline-derived CDR1 and CDR2 are SGHNT and YYREEE (reference sequence). V was clipped by 2 bases and J by 2 bases; unmatched bases: 1. This CDR3 region has 14 residues. The receptor comes from a woman aged 80 or over with acute or convalescent COVID-19. Specimen: peripheral blood. This chain links TRBV5-4 with TRBJ1-5; 7 bases are a match to TRBD1. This CDR3 reads CASSFQGGNQPQHF. In DNA form, the CDR3 reads TGTGCCAGCAGCTTTCAGGGGGGCAATCAGCCCCAGCATTTT. Complete variable domain (other parts from reference TRBV5-4 and TRBJ1-5): ETGVTQSPTHLIKTRGQQVTLRCSSQSGHNTVSWYQQALGQGPQFIFQYYREEENGRGNFPPRFSGLQFPNYSSELNVNALELDDSALYLCASSFQGGNQPQHFGDGTRLSIL.